Included here is one TCR beta chain sequence, with context. Its antigen is as yet unknown. The sample comes from a study of cytomegalovirus exposure and HLA in healthy donors. Regarding the study as a whole: Rare TCR sequences dominated, though some public TCRs recurred in many donors.

PCR employed 60 Vbeta and 13 Jbeta primers. The protocol was immunoSEQ multiplex PCR, while the TCRdb copy is restricted to in-frame clones and leaves out a portion. The data hold fewer than 200,000 clones, with roughly four fifths observed a single time. V lost 6 bases and J lost 5; bases outside the gene matches: 20. Germline-derived CDR1 and CDR2 are SEHNR and FQNEAQ (reference sequence). This CDR3 is built from 19 residues. Donors in the study were healthy people who gave bone marrow. Source material: PBMCs. The receptor was isolated from a man aged 50-59 years in good health and CMV-seropositive. The chain couples TRBV7-9 to TRBJ2-5, with 11 positions matching TRBD2. The CDR3 DNA reads as TGTGCCAGCAGAACCCTGGGGTTAGCGGGAGGGGCCGACGCGGAGACCCAGTACTTC. Its protein product is CASRTLGLAGGADAETQYF.